This T cell receptor beta chain was retrieved from a study of blood T cell repertoires in COVID-19. At the level of the study: Both acute and convalescent COVID-19 samples were obtained from the United States, Italy and Spain.

Original processing methods: Amplification of reference gene primers was used by the study to estimate nucleated cell counts. The protocol was immunoSEQ multiplex PCR, while the TCRdb copy is restricted to in-frame clones and leaves out a portion. V and J calls and clone size are those listed in that table; D and trimming were worked out from the DNA. The data hold about 170,000 clones, with about nine tenths observed a single time. This clone came up once. The sequenced sample was peripheral blood. This receptor was taken from a woman aged 50 to 65 with acute or convalescent COVID-19.

In nucleotides, the CDR3 is TGTGCCAGCAGTTTCGGGGACAGGTCGTTCACCGGGGAGCTGTTTTTT. Its translation: CASSFGDRSFTGELFF. J is TRBJ2-2 and V is TRBV27; TRBD1 aligns across 8 bases. The CDR3 consists of 16 residues. Trimming at V came to 3 bases and at J to 4 bases, leaving 7 bases not matched to a gene. Germline values: CDR1 MNHEY, CDR2 SMNVEV (reference sequence).